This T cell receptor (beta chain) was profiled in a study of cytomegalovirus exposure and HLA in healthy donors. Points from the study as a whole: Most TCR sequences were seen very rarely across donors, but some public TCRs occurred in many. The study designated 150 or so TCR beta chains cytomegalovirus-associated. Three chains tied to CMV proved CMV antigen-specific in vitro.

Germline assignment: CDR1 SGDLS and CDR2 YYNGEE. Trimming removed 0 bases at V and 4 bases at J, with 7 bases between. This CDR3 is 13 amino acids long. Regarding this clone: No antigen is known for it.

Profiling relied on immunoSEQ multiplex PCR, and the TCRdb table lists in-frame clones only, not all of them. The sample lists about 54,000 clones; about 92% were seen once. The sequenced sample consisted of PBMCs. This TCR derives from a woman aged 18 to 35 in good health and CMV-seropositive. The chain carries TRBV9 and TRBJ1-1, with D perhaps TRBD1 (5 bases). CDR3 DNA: TGTGCCAGCAGCGTAGGACAGACCACTGAAGCTTTCTTT. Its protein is CASSVGQTTEAFF.